Following are 13 T cell receptor beta chains from one sample sequenced in a study of vaccination and CD4 T cells after COVID-19. With the Oncomine TCR Beta short-read assay, DNA from cultured CD4+ T cells was sequenced. MiXCR, run by TCRdb on the PCR reads, gives a single entry per CDR3 protein. Here the sample spans about 18,000 distinct CDR3 sequences, roughly 50% being singletons. No antigen has been assigned to these receptors. Treatment: approximately 9-day PBMC culture with coronavirus spike peptide pools or control peptides (ViraFEST assay). What was sequenced was CD4+ T cells from blood, cultured in vitro. The receptor set was obtained from a human donor who had recovered from COVID-19.

This clonotype was found a few times. J is TRBJ2-2 and V is TRBV20-1; D is unresolved. Per germline, CDR1 DFQATT and CDR2 SNEGSKA (reference sequence). The CDR3 runs to 13 residues. The ends were cut back, 5 bases at V and 4 bases at J, with 11 bases in the middle. CDR3 sequence reads: CSASHLGTGELFF. DNA for the CDR3: TGCAGTGCTTCCCACTTGGGCACCGGGGAGCTGTTTTTT.

As DNA, the CDR3 is TGTGCCAGCAGTACCCCCGGGACAGGGACTGAAGCTTTCTTT. This gives the protein CASSTPGTGTEAFF. This chain uses TRBV12-3 or TRBV12-4 with TRBJ1-1; 9 bases fit TRBD1. The V gene end was trimmed by 5 bases and the J gene end by 5 bases; junction bases not matched to a gene: 6. This CDR3 comprises 14 residues.

The V and J genes are TRBV27 and TRBJ1-5, with D hard to call. CDR1 MNHEY and CDR2 SMNVEV come from the germline V gene (reference sequence). This CDR3 has 13 amino acids. Trimming cost V 5 bases and J 3 bases, with 8 bases left between them. The CDR3 here is CASSHRFNQPQHF. In DNA form, the CDR3 reads TGTGCCAGCAGTCATAGGTTCAATCAGCCCCAGCATTTT.

V is TRBV11-3 and J is TRBJ2-3, with 10 bases fitting TRBD2. Germline V lookup: CDR1 SGHNT, CDR2 YENEEA. V trimming: 4 bases; J trimming: 1 base; junction bases outside the gene matches: 5. This CDR3 contains 16 residues. The CDR3 DNA follows: TGTGCCAGCAGCTACCTTGGACTAGCGGGCACAGATACGCAGTATTTT. This translates into CASSYLGLAGTDTQYF.

Points on this clonotype: One junction end does not reproduce the germline sequence, and a read error may be involved. The genes are TRBV27 and TRBJ2-7; D gene unclear. Per the germline V gene, CDR1 is MNHEY and CDR2 is SMNVEV (reference sequence). The CDR3 runs 14 residues. The CDR3 spells CASSNQPFFSKRDF. The CDR3 coding sequence is TGTGCCAGCAGTAACCAGCCCTTCTTCTCTAAAAGGGACTTC.

The chain recombines TRBV7-8 with TRBJ1-1; D is unresolved. CDR1 is SGHVS and CDR2 is FQNEAQ in the germline V gene. CDR3 length: 13 amino acids. Trimming took off 1 base at V and 7 bases at J, with 10 bases between the two ends. CDR3 region: CASSLVISDEAFF. The CDR3 nucleotides read TGTGCCAGCAGCTTAGTGATATCAGATGAAGCTTTCTTT.

The rearrangement uses TRBV7-9 and TRBJ1-1; D not resolved. The germline V gene has CDR1 SEHNR and CDR2 FQNEAQ (reference sequence). The CDR3 runs to 18 residues. V gave up 5 bases and J gave up 0 bases, with 22 bases separating them. For the CDR3, the DNA is TGTGCCAGCAGCGTTAGTGCGGGAGGTACGGGGATGAACACTGAAGCTTTCTTT. Protein sequence: CASSVSAGGTGMNTEAFF.

The V gene is TRBV27, the J gene TRBJ1-6; D call uncertain. Between the trimmed V and J ends, which lost 5 bases and 10 bases, there was a span of 24 bases. This CDR3 has 17 residues. CDR1 MNHEY and CDR2 SMNVEV come from the germline V gene (reference sequence). For the CDR3, the DNA is TGTGCCAGCAGTCTCACCTTCGTCCCTTCCGACGGGTCACCCCTCCACTTT. Protein: CASSLTFVPSDGSPLHF.

The chain links TRBV29-1 to TRBJ1-2; D possibly corresponds to TRBD1 (5 bases). The CDR3 spans 14 residues. Looked up from germline, CDR1 is SQVTM and CDR2 is ANQGSEA. V lost 7 bases and J 4 bases, leaving 19 bases between the germline ends. In DNA, the CDR3 is TGCAGCGCCACCCCTTGGATTGGGGCCTATGGCTACACCTTC. Encoded protein: CSATPWIGAYGYTF. Supplemented by reference TRBV29-1 and TRBJ1-2, the full variable domain reads SAVISQKPSRDICQRGTSLTIQCQVDSQVTMMFWYRQQPGQSLTLIATANQGSEATYESGFVIDKFPISRPNLTFSTLTVSNMSPEDSSIYLCSATPWIGAYGYTFGSGTRLTVV.

This clonotype was seen a handful of times. The CDR3 DNA is TGCAGCGTTGGAGAGGATCAGCCCCAGCATTTT. Translating gives CSVGEDQPQHF. The chain joins TRBV29-1 to TRBJ1-5; unclear D gene. This CDR3 spans 11 amino acids. Trimming took 4 bases from V and 5 from J, leaving 6 bases between them. CDR1 is SQVTM and CDR2 is ANQGSEA in the germline V gene.

In this sample, this clonotype turned up a few times. The chain joins TRBV20-1 to TRBJ2-1, with TRBD2 matching 7 bases. The CDR3 consists of 13 residues. V lost 3 bases and J lost 6; bases outside the gene matches: 5. Germline V gene lookup returns CDR1 DFQATT and CDR2 SNEGSKA (reference sequence). The CDR3 DNA follows: TGCAGTGCTAGTGGGGGGGGACTCAATGAGCAGTTCTTC. Protein: CSASGGGLNEQFF.

A few counts support this clonotype. This chain connects TRBV6-1 to TRBJ2-5; D not certain. V shed 6 bases and J shed 1 base, with 12 bases lying between them. Germline loops: CDR1 MNHNS, CDR2 SASEGT. The CDR3 has 14 amino acids. The CDR3 nucleotides are TGTGCCAGCAGACCCGAAGGTCCCCAAGAGACCCAGTACTTC. It specifies CASRPEGPQETQYF.

The chain employs TRBV20-1 and TRBJ2-3; 7 nucleotides agree with TRBD2. The V and J ends lost 6 bases and 1 base, in that order; junction bases with no gene match: 10. Per germline, CDR1 DFQATT and CDR2 SNEGSKA (reference sequence). This CDR3 region has 15 residues. The CDR3 DNA reads as TGCAGTGCCTTGGAGGGGAGGGTGGGCACAGATACGCAGTATTTT. Protein: CSALEGRVGTDTQYF.